Below, 32 T cell receptor beta chains from the same sample are listed, as sequenced in a study of vaccination and CD4 T cells after COVID-19. Time point meaning: late sampling 161 to 241 days after vaccination in a few convalescent patients. TCRdb independently ran MiXCR on the PCR reads; one entry per CDR3 protein. The data show 25,000 to 35,000 distinct CDR3 sequences, approximately 49% seen once. The specimen was CD4+ T cells from blood, collected about 7 months after SARS-CoV-2 vaccination. Receptors were obtained from a human donor who had recovered from COVID-19.

The gene calls are TRBV20-1 and TRBJ2-7; 13 bases are a match to TRBD2. The CDR3 extends over 17 amino acids. CDR1 is DFQATT, CDR2 SNEGSKA, per germline (reference sequence). In nucleotides, the CDR3 is TGCAGCGCCAGGGAACTAGCGGGAGGGCCTTTCTCCTACGAGCAGTACTTC. Amino acids: CSARELAGGPFSYEQYF.

The chain combines TRBV19 with TRBJ2-7, with D possibly TRBD1 on 5 matching bases. This CDR3 is built from 16 residues. Germline assignment: CDR1 LNHDA and CDR2 SQIVND (reference sequence). Trimming stripped 1 base from V and 2 bases from J, with 15 bases between. The CDR3 here is CASSIAPTEIPYEQYF. The CDR3 DNA is TGTGCCAGTAGTATAGCCCCGACAGAGATTCCCTACGAGCAGTACTTC.

V usage is TRBV7-3 and J usage is TRBJ2-2, with D maybe TRBD2 (7 bases). Looked up from germline, CDR1 is SGHTA and CDR2 is FQGTGA. The CDR3 extends over 15 amino acids. V lost 5 bases to trimming and J lost 4 bases, with 14 bases between them. This CDR3 reads CASSPRGGGTGELFF. The CDR3 DNA is TGTGCCAGCAGCCCCAGGGGAGGGGGCACCGGGGAGCTGTTTTTT.

This clonotype was counted between two and nine times. The chain uses TRBV20-1 and TRBJ1-6; the D gene is possibly TRBD1 (5 bases). The CDR3 is 14 amino acids. Germline CDR1 is DFQATT and CDR2 is SNEGSKA (reference sequence). With 6 bases removed from V and 1 base from J, the gap between germline ends came to 10 bases. The CDR3 coding sequence is TGCAGTGCCCGACAGAAATCCTATAATTCACCCCTCCACTTT. Encoded protein: CSARQKSYNSPLHF.

This clonotype was picked up a small number of times. The chain employs TRBV10-3 and TRBJ2-3, with a tentative D call TRBD2 (5 bases). The CDR3 covers 13 residues. Germline CDR1 is ENHRY and CDR2 is SYGVKD. V lost 9 bases to trimming and J lost 6 bases, with 16 bases between them. In DNA, the CDR3 is TGTGCCATTAGGACTGGGGAGATGGATACGCAGTATTTT. It is translated as CAIRTGEMDTQYF.

In this sample, this clonotype turned up a few times. The chain links TRBV20-1 to TRBJ2-7, with a possible D match to TRBD1 (6 bases). CDR3 size: 12 residues. Per the germline V gene, CDR1 is DFQATT and CDR2 is SNEGSKA (reference sequence). V shed 6 bases and J shed 2 bases, with 11 bases lying between them. The CDR3: CSAVGGTYEQYF. CDR3 coding DNA: TGCAGTGCCGTAGGGGGTACCTACGAGCAGTACTTC.

The chain employs TRBV2 and TRBJ1-6; D remains unclear. The germline V gene encodes CDR1 SNHLY and CDR2 FYNNEI. V lost 1 base and J 11 bases, leaving 3 bases between the germline ends. The CDR3 covers 11 residues. CDR3 region: CASSEGAPLHF. CDR3 nucleotide sequence: TGTGCCAGCAGTGAAGGGGCACCCCTCCACTTT. Supplemented by reference TRBV2 and TRBJ1-6, the full variable domain reads EPEVTQTPSHQVTQMGQEVILRCVPISNHLYFYWYRQILGQKVEFLVSFYNNEISEKSEIFDDQFSVERPDGSNFTLKIRSTKLEDSAMYFCASSEGAPLHFGNGTRLTVT.

This clonotype was counted a few times. The V call is TRBV28, the J call TRBJ2-5, with 9 bases fitting TRBD2. CDR3 length: 15 amino acids. J gave up 1 base and V 3 bases, and 3 bases lay outside the gene matches. From germline, CDR1 is MDHEN and CDR2 SYDVKM. The CDR3 bases are TGTGCCAGCAGTTTTTATAGCGGGGGCCAAGAGACCCAGTACTTC. It codes for CASSFYSGGQETQYF.

V and J are TRBV27 and TRBJ1-2, with D unclear. V was trimmed by 0 bases and J by 7 bases, leaving 15 bases between them. This CDR3 has 15 amino acids. Germline V gives CDR1 MNHEY, CDR2 SMNVEV (reference sequence). The CDR3 sequence: CASSLSGISRAGYTF. Written as DNA, the CDR3 is TGTGCCAGCAGTTTATCGGGGATTTCAAGGGCTGGCTACACCTTC.

This chain connects TRBV20-1 to TRBJ2-5, with D uncertain. Germline CDR1 is DFQATT and CDR2 is SNEGSKA (reference sequence). The CDR3 length is 12 residues. Trimming took off 7 bases at V and 4 bases at J, with 13 bases between the two ends. The CDR3 DNA follows: TGCAGTGGGCGTGGCGTTCCAGAGACCCAGTACTTC. Translation: CSGRGVPETQYF.

The table lists this clonotype with a few counts. The gene calls are TRBV19 and TRBJ2-3; D call uncertain. The CDR3 has 14 amino acids. Trimming shortened V by 5 bases and J by 0 bases, and 9 bases separated the two germline ends. Germline values: CDR1 LNHDA, CDR2 SQIVND (reference sequence). CDR3 nucleotides: TGTGCCAGTAGTCCCGTCTCGAGCACAGATACGCAGTATTTT. It is translated as CASSPVSSTDTQYF.

The V call is TRBV28, the J call TRBJ2-7; 8 positions match TRBD2. This CDR3 spans 14 amino acids. Trimming removed 10 bases from V and 2 bases from J; junction bases left unmatched: 10. Germline lookup yields CDR1 MDHEN and CDR2 SYDVKM. CDR3 nucleotide sequence: TGTGCCACATCTCGACCGGGGGGGACCTACGAGCAGTACTTC. It encodes CATSRPGGTYEQYF.

The V and J genes are TRBV5-8 and TRBJ1-6; 9 bases are a match to TRBD1. CDR3 length: 15 amino acids. The J segment lost 7 bases and the V segment lost 4 bases, leaving 6 bases of the junction unmatched. Germline assignment: CDR1 SGHTS and CDR2 YDEGEE. This CDR3 is CASSRGQGYNSPLHF. The CDR3 DNA follows: TGTGCCAGCAGCAGGGGACAGGGTTACAATTCACCCCTCCACTTT.

This clonotype was picked up a small number of times. The chain joins TRBV6-1 to TRBJ2-3; TRBD2 is a possible D gene (5 bases). Germline CDR1 MNHNS, CDR2 SASEGT. This CDR3 contains 15 residues. Trimming removed 6 bases at V and 4 bases at J, with 17 bases between. CDR3 coding DNA: TGTGCCAGCAGCGAGGAGGTCGCGGCCGCAGATACGCAGTATTTT. Protein: CASSEEVAAADTQYF.

This clonotype showed up just a few times. The chain uses TRBV6-1 and TRBJ2-1, with D perhaps assigned TRBD1 or TRBD2 (5 bases each). The CDR3 loop spans 17 amino acids. V was pared by 1 base and J by 10 bases, with 23 bases between. CDR1 and CDR2 (germline): MNHNS, SASEGT. The CDR3 DNA reads TGTGCCAGCAGTGAAGAACGGGGACGAGACCCCTGGGAGGAGCAGTTCTTC. This translates into CASSEERGRDPWEEQFF.

The gene calls are TRBV20-1 and TRBJ2-1; 12 bases are shared with TRBD2. Germline lookup yields CDR1 DFQATT and CDR2 SNEGSKA (reference sequence). Trimming at V came to 5 bases and at J to 5 bases, leaving 4 bases not matched to a gene. The CDR3 covers 14 residues. The DNA of the CDR3 is TGCAGTGCTCTAACTAGCGGGGGGCACAATGAGCAGTTCTTC. As protein: CSALTSGGHNEQFF.

The chain combines TRBV7-3 with TRBJ2-1, with 13 bases aligning to TRBD2. CDR1 SGHTA and CDR2 FQGTGA come from the germline V gene. The CDR3 covers 15 residues. The trim removed 5 bases at V and 8 bases at J, leaving 6 bases unmatched. The CDR3 DNA is TGTGCCAGCAGCCTCGGGACTAGCGGGACCTATGAGCAGTTCTTC. It translates to CASSLGTSGTYEQFF.

The chain uses TRBV20-1 and TRBJ2-3; 13 bases fit TRBD2. This CDR3 has 17 residues. CDR1 is DFQATT and CDR2 is SNEGSKA in the germline V gene (reference sequence). V gave up 2 bases and J gave up 3 bases; unmatched junction bases: 8. DNA for the CDR3: TGCAGTGCTAGAAGACTAGCGGGAGGACTAGGGACAGATACGCAGTATTTT. Its protein is CSARRLAGGLGTDTQYF.

Here the CDR3 reads CSVPGAETQYF. The CDR3, as DNA: TGCAGCGTTCCGGGGGCAGAGACCCAGTACTTC. This chain uses TRBV29-1 with TRBJ2-5; tentatively, D is TRBD1 or TRBD2 (6 bases each). Germline V CDR1 and CDR2: SQVTM, ANQGSEA. Trimming stripped 5 bases from V and 4 bases from J, with 8 bases between. The CDR3 loop spans 11 amino acids.

This CDR3 reads CASSLTGTSSGNEQFF. The DNA of the CDR3 is TGTGCCAGCAGCTTAACCGGGACTAGCTCGGGAAATGAGCAGTTCTTC. The chain couples TRBV7-2 to TRBJ2-1; 9 nucleotides match TRBD2. CDR3 length: 16 residues. Germline CDR1 reads SGHTA; CDR2 reads FQGNSA. With 2 bases clipped from V and 7 bases from J, the junction kept 9 bases outside the gene matches.

The V and J genes are TRBV19 and TRBJ1-2; tentatively, D is TRBD1 (5 bases). The CDR3 length is 16 residues. With 3 bases removed from V and 1 base from J, the gap between germline ends came to 15 bases. CDR1 is LNHDA and CDR2 is SQIVND in the germline V gene (reference sequence). The CDR3 here is CASSMREYGGNYGYTF. The CDR3 DNA reads TGTGCCAGTAGTATGAGGGAATACGGGGGTAACTATGGCTACACCTTC.

The chain has TRBV10-3 and TRBJ2-5, with 15 bases fitting TRBD2. The CDR3 is 16 residues long. The V and J ends lost 2 bases and 9 bases, in that order; junction bases with no gene match: 7. CDR1 ENHRY and CDR2 SYGVKD come from the germline V gene. CDR3: CAISELGLAGGGSQYF. The CDR3 DNA reads as TGTGCCATCAGTGAGCTGGGACTAGCGGGGGGAGGGTCCCAGTACTTC.

This clonotype has more than one count but fewer than ten. The chain joins TRBV20-1 to TRBJ2-1; TRBD2 agrees at 9 bases. The CDR3 loop spans 14 amino acids. CDR1 DFQATT and CDR2 SNEGSKA come from the germline V gene (reference sequence). V gave up 1 base and J gave up 5 bases; unmatched junction bases: 3. For the CDR3, the DNA is TGCAGTGCTAGAGCTAGCGGGATTAACAATGAGCAGTTCTTC. This gives the protein CSARASGINNEQFF.

The J gene is TRBJ1-2, the V gene TRBV7-9; possibly TRBD1 for D (6 bases). The germline V and J ends were trimmed by 4 bases and 6 bases, with 9 bases remaining between them. This CDR3 spans 12 amino acids. Germline assignment: CDR1 SEHNR and CDR2 FQNEAQ (reference sequence). CDR3 nucleotides: TGTGCCAGCAGCTGGGGGCGCGATGGCTACACCTTC. Protein: CASSWGRDGYTF.

The genes are TRBV20-1 and TRBJ2-3; 7 positions agree with TRBD2. Germline assignment: CDR1 DFQATT and CDR2 SNEGSKA (reference sequence). The CDR3 sequence is 17 residues long. Germline trimming cut 3 bases from V and 0 bases from J; bases unmatched to any gene: 12. CDR3 amino acids: CSASYPSGDSSTDTQYF. The CDR3 DNA sequence: TGCAGTGCTAGTTACCCTAGCGGCGACTCTAGCACAGATACGCAGTATTTT.

The chain links TRBV28 to TRBJ2-5; TRBD2 agrees at 10 bases. Germline V gene sequence: CDR1 MDHEN, CDR2 SYDVKM. The CDR3 has 16 amino acids. J gave up 1 base and V 4 bases, and 6 bases lay outside the gene matches. CDR3 bases: TGTGCCAGCAGTTCGATAGCGGGAGGCTTCCAAGAGACCCAGTACTTC. Translation: CASSSIAGGFQETQYF.

The rearrangement uses TRBV19 and TRBJ2-7; D is undetermined. V was trimmed by 5 bases and J by 2 bases, leaving 19 bases between them. The CDR3 is 16 residues long. Germline values: CDR1 LNHDA, CDR2 SQIVND (reference sequence). In DNA, the CDR3 is TGTGCCAGTAGTCCCGATCGTAGGCCTAATACCTACGAGCAGTACTTC. Amino acids: CASSPDRRPNTYEQYF.

In the case of this clonotype: The conserved closing phenylalanine or tryptophan is absent in this CDR3, likely reflecting a read error. This rearrangement joins TRBV7-9 to TRBJ2-1, with TRBD2 as a possible D gene (5 bases). The CDR3 has 13 amino acids. Trimming cost V 0 bases and J 9 bases, with 9 bases left between them. Germline lookup yields CDR1 SEHNR and CDR2 FQNEAQ (reference sequence). CDR3 in amino acids: CASSLALRAEQFL. The CDR3 DNA reads TGTGCCAGCAGCTTAGCTCTGCGGGCTGAGCAGTTCCTC.

On this clonotype: An end of the junction differs from the germline gene, which may be a read error. The chain uses TRBV27 and TRBJ2-5; D unclear. Germline V gene sequence: CDR1 MNHEY, CDR2 SMNVEV (reference sequence). CDR3 length: 16 amino acids. The DNA for the CDR3 is TGCACCAGCAGTTTAGTCCGCCTAGGGTCGAGGGAGACCCAGTACTTC. Protein: CTSSLVRLGSRETQYF.

This clonotype has more than one count but fewer than ten. The chain links TRBV6-1 to TRBJ2-2, with a tentative D call TRBD2 (5 bases). Germline V gives CDR1 MNHNS, CDR2 SASEGT. This CDR3 has 13 residues. The V end was cut by 9 bases, the J end by 1 base, with 9 bases between. CDR3 amino acids: CASPGENTGELFF. In DNA, the CDR3 is TGTGCCAGTCCCGGGGAGAACACCGGGGAGCTGTTTTTT.

The V call is TRBV5-4, the J call TRBJ1-5; 8 bases are shared with TRBD1. From germline, CDR1 is SGHNT and CDR2 YYREEE (reference sequence). After removal of 0 bases from V and 1 base from J, the junction contained 0 bases not matched to a gene. The CDR3 loop spans 15 amino acids. As DNA, the CDR3 is TGTGCCAGCAGCTTGGGGACAGGGAGCAATCAGCCCCAGCATTTT. Amino acid sequence: CASSLGTGSNQPQHF.

There are a few counts of this clonotype. The V gene is TRBV24-1, the J gene TRBJ2-1, with 7 bases lining up with TRBD1. V trimming: 4 bases; J trimming: 8 bases; junction bases outside the gene matches: 13. Germline values: CDR1 KGHDR, CDR2 SFDVKD. This CDR3 is built from 16 residues. CDR3 sequence reads: CATSDSFRGPLHEQFF. DNA for the CDR3: TGTGCCACCAGTGACTCGTTTAGGGGGCCCTTACATGAGCAGTTCTTC.